The 24 T cell receptor beta chains presented below share a single source sample, sequenced in a study of shared clonotypes between healthy human individuals. Sequencing was performed with immunoSEQ multiplex PCR; in TCRdb, only in-frame clones are kept and a portion is missing. In the table there are fewer than 3 million clones, about 90% of which are singletons. Sequenced sample: naive CD4+ T cells from PBMCs. Subset reported: CD45RA+ positively selected. The source is a man aged 18 to 30 in good health. Some clones in this sample may be carry-over from other donors' samples.

The chain is built from TRBV5-4 and TRBJ2-5; 12 positions match TRBD2. The CDR3 runs 15 residues. Losses at the gene ends were 4 bases for V and 5 bases for J; bases not matched to a gene: 6. Looked up from germline, CDR1 is SGHNT and CDR2 is YYREEE (reference sequence). CDR3 sequence (DNA): TGTGCCAGCAGCCGGACTAGCGGGAATTCGGAGACCCAGTACTTC. It specifies CASSRTSGNSETQYF.

The genes are TRBV6-1 and TRBJ2-7; no firm D call. Germline CDR1 is MNHNS and CDR2 is SASEGT. Between the trimmed V and J ends, which lost 8 bases and 2 bases, there was a span of 10 bases. This CDR3 has 12 residues. This CDR3 is CASLRVPYEQYF. The CDR3 nucleotides are TGTGCCAGCCTAAGGGTTCCCTACGAGCAGTACTTC.

The chain carries TRBV4-1 and TRBJ2-3, with TRBD2 matching over 9 bases. The CDR3 has 19 amino acids. Trimming took 1 base from V and 4 from J; bases not matched to a gene: 15. From germline, CDR1 is MGHRA and CDR2 YSYEKL. CDR3 region: CASSQGSLRAGGPSDTQYF. The CDR3 DNA follows: TGCGCCAGCAGCCAAGGATCCTTGCGGGCGGGAGGGCCATCAGATACGCAGTATTTT.

The chain joins TRBV28 to TRBJ2-7; D call uncertain. The CDR3 loop spans 16 amino acids. Germline CDR1 and CDR2: MDHEN and SYDVKM. V lost 1 base and J 0 bases, leaving 13 bases between the germline ends. CDR3 sequence: CASSLFLGRTSYEQYF. The CDR3 DNA is TGTGCCAGCAGTTTATTCCTCGGCCGGACCTCCTACGAGCAGTACTTC.

The chain recombines TRBV7-2 with TRBJ1-6; 7 bases align to TRBD1. The germline V gene encodes CDR1 SGHTA and CDR2 FQGNSA. The CDR3 length is 13 residues. Trimming at V came to 10 bases and at J to 4 bases, leaving 4 bases not matched to a gene. Written as DNA, the CDR3 is TGTGCCACTTCGGGACAGTATAATTCACCCCTCCACTTT. Its translation: CATSGQYNSPLHF. The complete variable domain, with remaining parts taken from reference TRBV7-2 and TRBJ1-6, reads GAGVSQSPSNKVTEKGKDVELRCDPISGHTALYWYRQSLGQGLEFLIYFQGNSAPDKSGLPSDRFSAERTGGSVSTLTIQRTQQEDSAVYLCATSGQYNSPLHFGNGTRLTVT.

This sequence joins TRBV4-2 and TRBJ2-7; D might be TRBD1 (5 bases). Germline loops: CDR1 LGHNA, CDR2 YNFKEQ. Trimming cost V 0 bases and J 5 bases, with 14 bases left between them. The CDR3 is made up of 15 amino acids. CDR3 sequence: CASSQDLGRVNEQYF. The CDR3 DNA follows: TGTGCCAGCAGCCAAGATTTGGGCAGGGTGAACGAGCAGTACTTC.

J is TRBJ2-7 and V is TRBV5-5, with D possibly matching TRBD2 (5 bases). Germline V gives CDR1 SGHKS, CDR2 YYEKEE (reference sequence). V gave up 4 bases and J gave up 0 bases, with 14 bases separating them. The CDR3 sequence is 15 residues long. The chain's CDR3 is CASSVDPGGSYEQYF. As DNA, the CDR3 is TGTGCCAGCAGCGTGGACCCCGGAGGCTCCTACGAGCAGTACTTC.

The rearrangement uses TRBV6-1 and TRBJ2-5, with 8 bases matching TRBD1. Germline CDR1 and CDR2: MNHNS and SASEGT. There are 16 residues in the CDR3. V shed 1 base and J 4 bases; nucleotides not matched to a gene: 8. DNA for the CDR3: TGTGCCAGCAGTGAAGTTGGGCAGGGGGCCGGAGAGACCCAGTACTTC. Amino acids: CASSEVGQGAGETQYF.

A remark on this clone: At one end, the junction sequence differs from germline, possibly due to a read error. The chain is built from TRBV5-1 and TRBJ2-3; the match to TRBD1 covers 7 bases. CDR1 is SGHRS and CDR2 is YFSETQ in the germline V gene. This CDR3 comprises 15 residues. Written as DNA, the CDR3 is TGCACCAGCAGCCCCCCCGGGACAGCTCATGGTACGCAGTATTTT. Protein: CTSSPPGTAHGTQYF.

V gene TRBV5-1 combines with J gene TRBJ2-2; D might be TRBD2 (5 bases). With 4 bases removed from V and 0 bases from J, the gap between germline ends came to 13 bases. This CDR3 has 16 amino acids. CDR1 and CDR2 (germline): SGHRS, YFSETQ. The CDR3: CASSVVSGSNTGELFF. CDR3 sequence (DNA): TGCGCCAGCAGCGTAGTTTCGGGGTCGAACACCGGGGAGCTGTTTTTT. The full variable domain, completed using reference TRBV5-1 and TRBJ2-2, is KAGVTQTPRYLIKTRGQQVTLSCSPISGHRSVSWYQQTPGQGLQFLFEYFSETQRNKGNFPGRFSGRQFSNSRSEMNVSTLELGDSALYLCASSVVSGSNTGELFFGEGSRLTVL.

This chain links TRBV11-2 with TRBJ1-2, with 9 bases that match TRBD1. The junction had 8 bases not matched to a gene; V was cut back by 5 bases and J by 7 bases. CDR3 length equals 14 residues. CDR1 and CDR2 from the germline V gene are SGHAT and FQNNGV. For the CDR3, the DNA is TGTGCCAGCAGCCCGACAGGGGGAATAACTGGCTACACCTTC. Its protein is CASSPTGGITGYTF.

The chain links TRBV5-1 to TRBJ2-1, with TRBD1 identical over 7 bases. V dropped 4 bases and J dropped 0; count of bases not matched to a gene: 7. This CDR3 contains 16 residues. The germline gives CDR1 SGHRS, CDR2 YFSETQ. The CDR3, as DNA: TGCGCCAGCAGCCCGGGGACAGAGTCCTCCTACAATGAGCAGTTCTTC. It codes for CASSPGTESSYNEQFF.

V usage is TRBV5-1 and J usage is TRBJ1-2; D might be TRBD1 (5 bases). Germline V gives CDR1 SGHRS, CDR2 YFSETQ. This CDR3 has 13 residues. V lost 1 base to trimming and J lost 7 bases, with 11 bases between them. The CDR3 coding sequence is TGCGCCAGCAGCTTGTCAGGGTTCGGTGGCTACACCTTC. Translating it yields CASSLSGFGGYTF. Full variable domain (outside the CDR3, taken from reference TRBV5-1 and TRBJ1-2): KAGVTQTPRYLIKTRGQQVTLSCSPISGHRSVSWYQQTPGQGLQFLFEYFSETQRNKGNFPGRFSGRQFSNSRSEMNVSTLELGDSALYLCASSLSGFGGYTFGSGTRLTVV.

The chain is built from TRBV12-5 and TRBJ2-1; 8 bases fit TRBD2. Germline values: CDR1 LGHNT, CDR2 FRNRAP. After removal of 9 bases from V and 4 bases from J, the junction contained 5 bases not matched to a gene. The CDR3 spans 13 residues. The CDR3 region is CASGSGVYNEQFF. The CDR3 region has the DNA TGTGCTAGCGGTAGCGGGGTTTACAATGAGCAGTTCTTC.

This clone was observed a handful of times. This sequence joins TRBV5-1 and TRBJ1-2, with 7 positions matching TRBD1. CDR1 SGHRS and CDR2 YFSETQ come from the germline V gene. The V gene end was trimmed by 4 bases and the J gene end by 9 bases; junction bases not matched to a gene: 9. The CDR3 has 13 residues. This CDR3 reads CASSPGQLGRYTF. The CDR3 nucleotides are TGCGCCAGCAGCCCGGGACAGCTCGGACGCTACACCTTC. The full variable domain, in which reference TRBV5-1 and TRBJ1-2 provide the parts outside the CDR3, is KAGVTQTPRYLIKTRGQQVTLSCSPISGHRSVSWYQQTPGQGLQFLFEYFSETQRNKGNFPGRFSGRQFSNSRSEMNVSTLELGDSALYLCASSPGQLGRYTFGSGTRLTVV.

This chain joins TRBV5-1 and TRBJ1-3, with a tentative D call TRBD1 (5 bases). From germline, CDR1 is SGHRS and CDR2 YFSETQ. V lost 3 bases and J 3 bases, leaving 13 bases between the germline ends. This CDR3 is 15 amino acids long. CDR3 loop: CASSSDSGVGNTIYF. The CDR3 nucleotides read TGCGCCAGCAGCTCTGACAGTGGGGTTGGAAACACCATATATTTT.

The chain joins TRBV7-2 to TRBJ2-5; D may be TRBD1 (6 bases). Germline CDR1 SGHTA, CDR2 FQGNSA. The CDR3 runs to 14 residues. V was shortened by 5 bases and J by 5 bases, with 15 bases between the two germline ends. The CDR3 loop is CASSNNRVGETQYF. In nucleotides, the CDR3 is TGTGCCAGCAGCAATAACAGGGTGGGGGAGACCCAGTACTTC.

The chain has TRBV5-1 and TRBJ2-7; 9 nucleotides match TRBD2. Trimming removed 0 bases from V and 2 bases from J; junction bases left unmatched: 6. CDR1 and CDR2 from the germline V gene are SGHRS and YFSETQ. The CDR3 sequence is 16 residues long. The CDR3 DNA reads TGCGCCAGCAGCTTGGGGGTGAGCGGGAGGACCTACGAGCAGTACTTC. It encodes CASSLGVSGRTYEQYF.

This chain joins TRBV7-2 and TRBJ2-7, with D perhaps matching TRBD2 (5 bases). Germline loops: CDR1 SGHTA, CDR2 FQGNSA. With 1 base removed from V and 4 bases from J, the gap between germline ends came to 8 bases. The CDR3 contains 13 residues. CDR3 residues: CASSLVGVYEQYF. In DNA, the CDR3 is TGTGCCAGCAGCTTAGTCGGGGTGTACGAGCAGTACTTC.

The table lists this clone with a few counts. This chain uses TRBV5-1 with TRBJ1-1, with 7 bases that match TRBD1. V was clipped by 0 bases and J by 10 bases; unmatched bases: 6. From germline, CDR1 is SGHRS and CDR2 YFSETQ. The CDR3 has 13 residues. The CDR3 region has the DNA TGCGCCAGCAGCTTGGTGACAGGGTCAGCAGCTTTCTTT. The encoded protein is CASSLVTGSAAFF. The variable domain in full, completed from reference TRBV5-1 and TRBJ1-1, reads KAGVTQTPRYLIKTRGQQVTLSCSPISGHRSVSWYQQTPGQGLQFLFEYFSETQRNKGNFPGRFSGRQFSNSRSEMNVSTLELGDSALYLCASSLVTGSAAFFGQGTRLTVV.

This rearrangement joins TRBV18 to TRBJ2-7, with 7 nucleotides matching TRBD1. The CDR3 extends over 16 amino acids. The trim removed 1 base at V and 0 bases at J, leaving 6 bases unmatched. Germline CDR1 and CDR2: KGHSH and LQKENI. The CDR3 is CASSPLSGGYSYEQYF. For the CDR3, the DNA is TGTGCCAGCTCACCACTTTCAGGGGGTTACTCCTACGAGCAGTACTTC. The complete variable domain, with remaining parts taken from reference TRBV18 and TRBJ2-7, reads NAGVMQNPRHLVRRRGQEARLRCSPMKGHSHVYWYRQLPEEGLKFMVYLQKENIIDESGMPKERFSAEFPKEGPSILRIQQVVRGDSAAYFCASSPLSGGYSYEQYFGPGTRLTVT.

The CDR3 nucleotides read TGTGCCATCAGTGAGAAGGCGCAGGACTATGGCTACACCTTC. As protein: CAISEKAQDYGYTF. This chain joins TRBV10-3 and TRBJ1-2; D ambiguous. Between the trimmed V and J ends, which lost 2 bases and 3 bases, there was a span of 10 bases. The germline V gene encodes CDR1 ENHRY and CDR2 SYGVKD. The CDR3 is 14 amino acids.

The rearrangement uses TRBV9 and TRBJ2-1; maybe TRBD2 (6 bases). The CDR3 contains 12 residues. Germline assignment: CDR1 SGDLS and CDR2 YYNGEE. The V end was cut by 3 bases, the J end by 13 bases, with 14 bases between. The CDR3 loop is CASSAEGQPQFF. The CDR3 DNA reads TGTGCCAGCAGCGCGGAGGGCCAGCCACAGTTCTTC. Looking up the rest from reference TRBV9 and TRBJ2-1 gives the full variable domain: DSGVTQTPKHLITATGQRVTLRCSPRSGDLSVYWYQQSLDQGLQFLIQYYNGEERAKGNILERFSAQQFPDLHSELNLSSLELGDSALYFCASSAEGQPQFFGPGTRLTVL.

This chain uses TRBV19 with TRBJ2-7, with D perhaps TRBD1 or TRBD2 (5 bases each). Trimming took 3 bases from V and 4 from J, leaving 16 bases between them. CDR3 size: 15 residues. Per germline, CDR1 LNHDA and CDR2 SQIVND (reference sequence). The CDR3 nucleotides read TGTGCCAGTAGTATCGGCCGGGGAAGGGGTTACGAGCAGTACTTC. Translated, it gives CASSIGRGRGYEQYF.